A single sample is the source of the 20 T cell receptor beta chains below, sequenced in a study of shared clonotypes between healthy human individuals. Here immunoSEQ multiplex PCR was the method, and the copy in TCRdb shows in-frame clones only, minus some. The repertoire holds some 2.4 million clones, with 90% to 95% as singletons. Source material: naive CD4+ T cells from PBMCs. Subset given: CD45RA+ positively selected. The receptors shown here come from a young man in good health. Some clones in this sample may be carry-over from other donors' samples.

The gene calls are TRBV10-3 and TRBJ1-5; a weak D match, TRBD1 (5 bases). This CDR3 spans 16 amino acids. Germline values: CDR1 ENHRY, CDR2 SYGVKD. Trimming pared 1 base from V and 0 bases from J, leaving 10 bases between. The CDR3 coding sequence is TGTGCCATCAGTGAGTATGGGGCGGATAGCAATCAGCCCCAGCATTTT. It codes for CAISEYGADSNQPQHF.

This chain links TRBV28 with TRBJ2-1; TRBD2 agrees at 11 bases. J gave up 6 bases and V 10 bases, and 8 bases lay outside the gene matches. Germline CDR1 reads MDHEN; CDR2 reads SYDVKM. This CDR3 contains 14 residues. Here the CDR3 reads CATSGTSGSNEQFF. CDR3 sequence (DNA): TGTGCCACCTCCGGGACTAGCGGATCCAATGAGCAGTTCTTC.

The chain has TRBV6-5 and TRBJ2-2; D uncertain. V lost 2 bases and J lost 3, with 13 bases in between. CDR3 length equals 16 residues. Germline V gene data show CDR1 as MNHEY and CDR2 as SVGAGI. The CDR3 bases are TGTGCCAGCAGTTACCGCCCCAGCGCTCACACCGGGGAGCTGTTTTTT. This codes for CASSYRPSAHTGELFF.

The V call is TRBV7-9, the J call TRBJ2-2; D is unclear. Trimming pared 1 base from V and 1 base from J, leaving 7 bases between. CDR3 size: 15 residues. The germline gives CDR1 SEHNR, CDR2 FQNEAQ (reference sequence). CDR3 DNA: TGTGCCAGCAGCTTAGGCAAGGGGAACACCGGGGAGCTGTTTTTT. The encoded protein is CASSLGKGNTGELFF. Supplemented by reference TRBV7-9 and TRBJ2-2, the full variable domain reads DTGVSQNPRHKITKRGQNVTFRCDPISEHNRLYWYRQTLGQGPEFLTYFQNEAQLEKSRLLSDRFSAERPKGSFSTLEIQRTEQGDSAMYLCASSLGKGNTGELFFGEGSRLTVL.

The chain combines TRBV28 with TRBJ2-3; 7 bases agree with TRBD1. The V gene end was trimmed by 5 bases and the J gene end by 4 bases; junction bases not matched to a gene: 0. The CDR3 length is 12 residues. Per the germline V gene, CDR1 is MDHEN and CDR2 is SYDVKM. The CDR3 protein is CASSRGPDTQYF. CDR3 coding DNA: TGTGCCAGCAGTAGGGGGCCAGATACGCAGTATTTT.

This clone showed up just once. The chain joins TRBV19 to TRBJ2-7; D call uncertain. Germline CDR1 reads LNHDA; CDR2 reads SQIVND (reference sequence). V lost 3 bases and J 1 base, leaving 10 bases between the germline ends. The CDR3 has 14 amino acids. In DNA, the CDR3 is TGTGCCAGTAGTATTTACGCTGGTTCCTACGAGCAGTACTTC. Amino acids: CASSIYAGSYEQYF.

The rearrangement links TRBV9 to TRBJ2-3, with 9 bases matching TRBD2. The length of the CDR3 is 18 residues. Germline CDR1 SGDLS, CDR2 YYNGEE. V gave up 4 bases and J gave up 3 bases; unmatched junction bases: 15. The CDR3 DNA is TGTGCCAGCAGCTCCCGCGGGGGGGCGGGAGGTAGTACAGATACGCAGTATTTT. Protein: CASSSRGGAGGSTDTQYF.

The rearrangement uses TRBV7-2 and TRBJ2-7, with D maybe TRBD2 (6 bases). CDR1 SGHTA and CDR2 FQGNSA come from the germline V gene. The CDR3 has 13 amino acids. Deletions cut 3 bases from V and 6 bases from J, with 12 bases between. The CDR3 DNA reads TGTGCCAGCAGCTTCAGGAGGGAGAGCGAGCAGTACTTC. Its protein is CASSFRRESEQYF.

The chain couples TRBV10-3 to TRBJ1-1, with D uncertain. Germline V gene sequence: CDR1 ENHRY, CDR2 SYGVKD. CDR3 size: 14 residues. Deletions cut 0 bases from V and 8 bases from J, with 13 bases between. The CDR3 here is CAISESGSSGEAFF. The CDR3 nucleotides are TGTGCCATCAGTGAGTCGGGTTCATCAGGAGAAGCTTTCTTT.

The chain links TRBV5-4 to TRBJ1-2, with TRBD1 matching 8 bases. V lost 4 bases and J lost 3; bases outside the gene matches: 11. The CDR3 sequence is 16 residues long. CDR1 and CDR2 from the germline V gene are SGHNT and YYREEE (reference sequence). The CDR3 protein is CASSLRDRGADYGYTF. The DNA of the CDR3 is TGTGCCAGCAGCCTTCGTGACAGGGGCGCGGACTATGGCTACACCTTC. The full variable domain, with the rest looked up from reference TRBV5-4 and TRBJ1-2, is ETGVTQSPTHLIKTRGQQVTLRCSSQSGHNTVSWYQQALGQGPQFIFQYYREEENGRGNFPPRFSGLQFPNYSSELNVNALELDDSALYLCASSLRDRGADYGYTFGSGTRLTVV.

The table lists this clone with a count of one. V and J are TRBV28 and TRBJ2-7; 9 positions agree with TRBD2. The V gene's germline CDR1 is MDHEN and CDR2 SYDVKM. V gave up 4 bases and J gave up 2 bases; unmatched junction bases: 0. The CDR3 contains 13 residues. The CDR3 reads CASSSSGTYEQYF. The CDR3 DNA is TGTGCCAGCAGTTCTAGCGGGACCTACGAGCAGTACTTC.

This clone was seen just once. The rearrangement links TRBV9 to TRBJ1-2; D perhaps matches TRBD1 (5 bases). In germline, CDR1 is SGDLS, CDR2 YYNGEE. The CDR3 runs to 14 residues. With 4 bases removed from V and 4 bases from J, the gap between germline ends came to 14 bases. CDR3 DNA: TGTGCCAGCAGCCCCGCTCCAGGGCTCTATGGCTACACCTTC. Encoded protein: CASSPAPGLYGYTF.

As to this clone: This sample includes further DNA sequences coding for the same CDR3. This rearrangement joins TRBV11-2 to TRBJ1-5; D is unresolved. Trimming left V 0 bases short and J 1 base short, with 4 bases between. The length of the CDR3 is 14 residues. The germline CDR1 and CDR2 sequences are SGHAT and FQNNGV. The DNA for the CDR3 is TGTGCCAGCAGCTTAGATGGCAGCAATCAGCCCCAGCATTTT. It specifies CASSLDGSNQPQHF.

As to this clone: An end of the junction does not agree with germline; a read error may underlie this. The V and J genes are TRBV30 and TRBJ2-5; D is unresolved. CDR1 GTSNPN and CDR2 SVGIG come from the germline V gene (reference sequence). The CDR3 loop spans 10 amino acids. The CDR3 sequence: CVWSRETQYF. CDR3 DNA: TGTGTCTGGAGTAGAGAGACCCAGTACTTC.

The CDR3 region is CASSLRAGVEQFF. The CDR3 DNA sequence: TGTGCCAGCAGCCTCCGTGCAGGTGTTGAGCAGTTCTTC. The V and J genes are TRBV7-3 and TRBJ2-1; no clear D gene. Germline loops: CDR1 SGHTA, CDR2 FQGTGA. The V end was cut by 5 bases, the J end by 9 bases, with 14 bases between. This CDR3 comprises 13 residues.

The chain is built from TRBV6-1 and TRBJ2-7; maybe TRBD2 (5 bases). This CDR3 contains 14 residues. Trimming removed 0 bases at V and 5 bases at J, with 11 bases between. The germline CDR1 and CDR2 sequences are MNHNS and SASEGT. The CDR3: CASSEAKRVDEQYF. The CDR3 region has the DNA TGTGCCAGCAGTGAAGCGAAGAGGGTAGACGAGCAGTACTTC.

J is TRBJ2-7 and V is TRBV5-1; a possible D gene is TRBD2 (6 bases). V was shortened by 4 bases and J by 2 bases, with 13 bases between the two germline ends. This CDR3 has 14 residues. Germline V CDR1 and CDR2: SGHRS, YFSETQ. CDR3 coding DNA: TGCGCCAGCAGCGGGGGGACGGCGGCCTACGAGCAGTACTTC. This sequence encodes CASSGGTAAYEQYF.

This clone came up once. This sequence joins TRBV28 and TRBJ1-1; no clear D. Germline-derived CDR1 and CDR2 are MDHEN and SYDVKM. Trimming stripped 2 bases from V and 6 bases from J, with 4 bases between. The CDR3 is 11 amino acids. The CDR3 region has the DNA TGTGCCAGCAGTTTAATCTCTGAAGCTTTCTTT. Translating it yields CASSLISEAFF. The full variable domain, rest sourced from reference TRBV28 and TRBJ1-1, is DVKVTQSSRYLVKRTGEKVFLECVQDMDHENMFWYRQDPGLGLRLIYFSYDVKMKEKGDIPEGYSVSREKKERFSLILESASTNQTSMYLCASSLISEAFFGQGTRLTVV.

The gene calls are TRBV5-1 and TRBJ2-2; D perhaps matches TRBD2 (6 bases). Trimming removed 0 bases at V and 4 bases at J, with 13 bases between. Germline V gene data show CDR1 as SGHRS and CDR2 as YFSETQ. The CDR3 consists of 16 residues. CDR3 residues: CASSLAPGEVTGELFF. The CDR3 DNA is TGCGCCAGCAGCTTGGCGCCGGGAGAAGTCACCGGGGAGCTGTTTTTT.

This sequence joins TRBV28 and TRBJ1-1, with 8 positions matching TRBD1. The CDR3 covers 16 residues. V shed 5 bases, J shed 7 bases, and the junction held 15 bases outside the gene matches. CDR1 is MDHEN and CDR2 is SYDVKM in the germline V gene. CDR3 sequence: CASSRGAGTGQFEAFF. CDR3 DNA: TGTGCCAGCAGTAGAGGAGCCGGGACAGGCCAGTTTGAAGCTTTCTTT.